The clone carrying this TCR beta chain showed up just once. Its specificity is unknown. Sequencing was performed with immunoSEQ multiplex PCR; in TCRdb, only in-frame clones are kept and a portion is missing. In the table there are about 820,000 clones, 80% to 95% of which are singletons. These data belong to a study of shared clonotypes between healthy human individuals. Terminally differentiated effector memory CD45RA+ cells were excluded by CCR7 positive selection of CD45RO-negative cells. Recent acute infections and vaccinations were absent in the healthy HIV-negative adult donors. Nashville, Tennessee was home to all donors, each a Caucasian adult. V was shortened by 6 bases and J by 4 bases, with 9 bases between the two germline ends. The germline gives CDR1 LNHDA, CDR2 SQIVND (reference sequence). The length of the CDR3 is 12 residues. General study results and limits: Although depth was large, rarefaction showed that sequencing of the sorted subsets was incomplete. Estimated richness values were generally larger in naive subsets than in memory subsets.

What was sequenced was naive CD8+ T cells sorted from blood. J is TRBJ1-1 and V is TRBV19; D is unclear. This sequence was found in a man aged 30 to 45 in good health. The CDR3 DNA follows: TGTGCCAGTAGCCCGGGATTCACTGAAGCTTTCTTT. Its translation is CASSPGFTEAFF.